The sequence of this TCR beta chain was determined in a study of cytomegalovirus exposure and HLA in healthy donors. Study observations and caveats: A later analysis linked a missense DCLRE1C variant to TCR beta V- and J-gene trimming.

As concerns this clone: What it recognizes is unknown.

Whereas donors were nominally healthy upon sampling, unrecorded immune exposures were probable. 13 Jbeta primers and 60 Vbeta primers were used for the PCR. Data came from immunoSEQ multiplex PCR; TCRdb stores just in-frame clones and leaves some out. The sample contains some 140,000 clones, approximately 69% of which appear only once. V dropped 0 bases and J dropped 1; count of bases not matched to a gene: 6. Germline V gene data show CDR1 as SGHRS and CDR2 as YFSETQ. The CDR3 has 16 amino acids. The chain carries TRBV5-1 and TRBJ1-1; 7 bases are shared with TRBD1. The material sequenced was PBMCs. The receptor comes from a young man in good health and CMV-seronegative. The CDR3 loop reads CASSLALDRANTEAFF. CDR3 sequence (DNA): TGCGCCAGCAGCTTGGCCCTAGACAGGGCGAACACTGAAGCTTTCTTT.